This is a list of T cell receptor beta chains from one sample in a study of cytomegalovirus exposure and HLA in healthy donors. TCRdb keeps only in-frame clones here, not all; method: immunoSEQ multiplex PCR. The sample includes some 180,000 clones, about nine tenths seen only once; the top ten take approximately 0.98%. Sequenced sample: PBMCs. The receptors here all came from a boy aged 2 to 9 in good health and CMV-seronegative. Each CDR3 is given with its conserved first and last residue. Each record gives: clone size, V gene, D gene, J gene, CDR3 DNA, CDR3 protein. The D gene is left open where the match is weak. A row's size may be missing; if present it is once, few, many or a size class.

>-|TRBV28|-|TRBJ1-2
TGTGCCAGCAGTTTATCCCGCGGGGCGCAGGATGGCTACACCTTC
CASSLSRGAQDGYTF
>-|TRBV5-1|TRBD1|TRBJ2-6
TGCGCCAGCAGCTTGGCAAACCGGGACAGAGTCTCTGGGGCCAACGTCCTGACTTTC
CASSLANRDRVSGANVLTF
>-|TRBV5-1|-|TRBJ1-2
TGCGCCAGCAGCTTGGTTTTCCAAGGAGGTGGCTACACCTTC
CASSLVFQGGGYTF
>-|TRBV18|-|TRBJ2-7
TGTGCCAGCTCACTAGAAACAGGGAAGTTCCACGAGCAGTACTTC
CASSLETGKFHEQYF
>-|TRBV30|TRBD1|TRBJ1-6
TGTGCCTGGAGGATGGACAGGGGTTCGAATTCACCCCTCCACTTT
CAWRMDRGSNSPLHF
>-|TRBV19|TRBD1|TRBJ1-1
TGTGCCAGTAGTACTAAATCTTCGTCAGGGGGCTCTGAAGCTTTCTTT
CASSTKSSSGGSEAFF
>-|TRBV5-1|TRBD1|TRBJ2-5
TGCGCCAGCAGCTGGGACAGCCAAGAGACCCAGTACTTC
CASSWDSQETQYF
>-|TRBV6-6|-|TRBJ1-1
TGTGCCAGCAGGACAGTGATAAACACTGAAGCTTTCTTT
CASRTVINTEAFF
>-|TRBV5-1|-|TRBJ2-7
TGCGCCAGCAGCTACCTCACGACGGGCTACGAGCAGTACTTC
CASSYLTTGYEQYF
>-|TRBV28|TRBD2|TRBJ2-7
TGTGCCAGCAGGGTATCTAGCGGGAGCACGTACGAGCAGTACTTC
CASRVSSGSTYEQYF
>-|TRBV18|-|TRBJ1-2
TGTGCCAGCTCACCACAGGGAAAGGGAGTCAGTTCTGGCTACACCTTC
CASSPQGKGVSSGYTF
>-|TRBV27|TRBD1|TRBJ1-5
TGTGCCAGCAGAACAGGGACAGGCAATCAGCCCCAGCATTTT
CASRTGTGNQPQHF
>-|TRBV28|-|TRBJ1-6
TGTGCCAGCAGTTTATCGAGTTATAATTCACCCCTCCACTTT
CASSLSSYNSPLHF
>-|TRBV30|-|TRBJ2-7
TGTGCCTGGAGTGGCATGAGGAGCTCCTACGAGCAGTACTTC
CAWSGMRSSYEQYF
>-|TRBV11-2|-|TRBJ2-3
TGTGCCAGCTCTGTCGCAGCGCCGAGCACAGATACGCAGTATTTT
CASSVAAPSTDTQYF
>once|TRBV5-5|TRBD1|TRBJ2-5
TGTGCCAGCAGCGCTGTGATGGGGACAGGGAGGGGAGAGACCCAGTACTTC
CASSAVMGTGRGETQYF
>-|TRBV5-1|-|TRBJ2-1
TGCGCCAGCAGCTTGGCCGTGGGGGACATCTACAATGAGCAGTTCTTC
CASSLAVGDIYNEQFF
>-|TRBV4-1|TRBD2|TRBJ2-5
TGCGCCAGCAGCCAAGATTGGTCGAGCGGGAGCTCTCCAAAAGAGACCCAGTACTTC
CASSQDWSSGSSPKETQYF
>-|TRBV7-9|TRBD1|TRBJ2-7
TGTGCCAGCAGCTCCGGGACAGGGACTCCCTACGAGCAGTACTTC
CASSSGTGTPYEQYF
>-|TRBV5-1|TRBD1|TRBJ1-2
TGCGCCAGCAGCGGGATCACAGGGGTAGTTCGGCCCACCTTC
CASSGITGVVRPTF
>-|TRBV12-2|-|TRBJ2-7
TGTGCAAGTCGCTTAGGAGCTCCCTACGAGCAGTACTTC
CASRLGAPYEQYF
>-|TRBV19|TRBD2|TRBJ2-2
TGTGCCAGTAGTGGCGTTTGGCGGGAGTTGGCCGGGGAGCTGTTTTTT
CASSGVWRELAGELFF
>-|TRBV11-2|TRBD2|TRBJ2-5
TGTGCCAGCAGACGTCGCGCTAGCGGGGGGTACGAGACCCAGTACTTC
CASRRRASGGYETQYF
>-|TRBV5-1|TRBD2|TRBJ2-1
TGCGCCAGCAGCACAGGACTAGCGGGGGGATTCTCCTACAATGAGCAGTTCTTC
CASSTGLAGGFSYNEQFF
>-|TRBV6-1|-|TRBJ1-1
TGTGCCAGCAGTCGGGAGGAGAACACTGAAGCTTTCTTT
CASSREENTEAFF
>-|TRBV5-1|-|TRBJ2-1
TGCGCCAGCAGCGCGGTGGGTAGCGTCGGCGATGAGCAGTTCTTC
CASSAVGSVGDEQFF
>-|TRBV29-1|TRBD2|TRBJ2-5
TGCAGCGCCGCTCGGGGGGGAGAGACCCAGTACTTC
CSAARGGETQYF
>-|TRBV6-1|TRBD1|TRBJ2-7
TGTGCCAGCTGCCGGGACAGGGGAAACGAGCAGTACTTC
CASCRDRGNEQYF
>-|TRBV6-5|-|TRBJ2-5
TGTGCCAGCAGCCGGGGGATCCCCAAAGGGGAGACCCAGTACTTC
CASSRGIPKGETQYF
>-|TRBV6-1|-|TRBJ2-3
TGTGCCAGCAGCCTATTAGGGAGTGGAGATACGCAGTATTTT
CASSLLGSGDTQYF
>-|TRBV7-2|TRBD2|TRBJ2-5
TGTGCCAGCAGCCAGACTAGCGGACAAGAGACCCAGTACTTC
CASSQTSGQETQYF
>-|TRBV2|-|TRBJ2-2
TGTGCCAGCACCTTGGACTTCTACACCGGGGAGCTGTTTTTT
CASTLDFYTGELFF
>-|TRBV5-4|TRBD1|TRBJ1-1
TGTGCCAGCAGCCGGCCTGACAGGGACGCTGAAGCTTTCTTT
CASSRPDRDAEAFF
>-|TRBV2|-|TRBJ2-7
TGTGCCAGCGTTCAGAGGGTTTCCTACGAGCAGTACTTC
CASVQRVSYEQYF
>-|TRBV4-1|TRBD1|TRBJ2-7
TGCGCCAGCAGCCAGGAGCCCGGGACAGACTACGAGCAGTACTTC
CASSQEPGTDYEQYF
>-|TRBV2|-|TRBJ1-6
TGTGCCAGCAGTGAATTACCGGGAAATTCACCCCTCCACTTT
CASSELPGNSPLHF
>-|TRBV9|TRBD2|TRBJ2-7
TGTGCCAGCAGCGCCACTAGCGGGCCCTACGAGCAGTACTTC
CASSATSGPYEQYF